This T cell receptor beta chain was recovered during a study of shared clonotypes between healthy human individuals. Study observations and caveats: Measured sharing among donors was expected to vary with sequencing depth. Represented diversity, genetic and exposure-history alike, was limited by few donors.

This table comes from immunoSEQ multiplex PCR, and its TCRdb copy is limited to in-frame clones, with some not included. The sample lists under 600,000 clones, around 79% occurring once. The CDR3 is 16 residues long. V was trimmed by 4 bases and J by 2 bases, leaving 17 bases between them. The V gene's germline CDR1 is SGHRS and CDR2 YFSETQ. Remarks on this clone: The antigen is undetermined.

V and J are TRBV5-1 and TRBJ2-3, with TRBD1 as a possible D gene (6 bases). Specimen: PBMCs. This TCR was sampled from a woman between 40 and 55 years old in good health. Some clones in this sample may be carry-over from other donors' samples. The CDR3 nucleotides are TGCGCCAGCAGCGCCGAGGGACAACCAGACACAGATACGCAGTATTTT. Amino acid sequence: CASSAEGQPDTDTQYF.